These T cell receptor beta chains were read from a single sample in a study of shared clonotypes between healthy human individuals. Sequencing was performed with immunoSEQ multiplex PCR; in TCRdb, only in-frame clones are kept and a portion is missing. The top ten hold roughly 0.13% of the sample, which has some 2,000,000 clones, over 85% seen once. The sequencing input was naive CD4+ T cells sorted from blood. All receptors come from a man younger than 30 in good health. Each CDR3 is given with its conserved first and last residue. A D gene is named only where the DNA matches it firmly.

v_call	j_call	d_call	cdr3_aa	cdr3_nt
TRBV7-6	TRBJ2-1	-	CASSLYRAGNEQFF	TGTGCCAGCAGCTTATACAGGGCTGGCAATGAGCAGTTCTTC
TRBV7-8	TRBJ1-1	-	CASSLRRVLGTEAFF	TGTGCCAGCAGCTTAAGGAGGGTCCTGGGGACTGAAGCTTTCTTT
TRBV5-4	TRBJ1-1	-	CASSDGLNTEAFF	TGTGCCAGCAGCGACGGACTGAACACTGAAGCTTTCTTT
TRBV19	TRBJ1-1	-	CASSNTRNTEAFF	TGTGCCAGTAGTAACACCAGGAACACTGAAGCTTTCTTT
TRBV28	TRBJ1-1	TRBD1	CASRPGQGLSEAFF	TGTGCCAGCAGACCGGGACAGGGTCTATCTGAAGCTTTCTTT
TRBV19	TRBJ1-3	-	CASSTSQPGNTIYF	TGTGCCAGTAGCACGTCACAGCCGGGAAACACCATATATTTT
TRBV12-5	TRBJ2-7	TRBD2	CASGLAGTSDSYEQYF	TGTGCTAGTGGTTTGGCCGGGACTAGCGATTCCTACGAGCAGTACTTC
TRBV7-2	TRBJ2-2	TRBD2	CASSQWASGRLSTGELFF	TGTGCCAGCAGTCAATGGGCTAGCGGGAGGCTCAGCACCGGGGAGCTGTTTTTT
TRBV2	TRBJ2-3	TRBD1	CASTGQGLGTDTQYF	TGTGCCAGTACGGGACAGGGATTAGGAACAGATACGCAGTATTTT
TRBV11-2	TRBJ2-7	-	CASSLGQPYEQYF	TGTGCCAGCAGCTTAGGCCAACCCTACGAGCAGTACTTC
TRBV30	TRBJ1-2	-	CAWSVSNRQDSTF	TGTGCCTGGAGTGTATCCAACCGACAGGACTCCACCTTC
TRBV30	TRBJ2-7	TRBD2	CAWSVSSGNRYEQYF	TGTGCCTGGAGTGTAAGTAGCGGGAACCGCTACGAGCAGTACTTC